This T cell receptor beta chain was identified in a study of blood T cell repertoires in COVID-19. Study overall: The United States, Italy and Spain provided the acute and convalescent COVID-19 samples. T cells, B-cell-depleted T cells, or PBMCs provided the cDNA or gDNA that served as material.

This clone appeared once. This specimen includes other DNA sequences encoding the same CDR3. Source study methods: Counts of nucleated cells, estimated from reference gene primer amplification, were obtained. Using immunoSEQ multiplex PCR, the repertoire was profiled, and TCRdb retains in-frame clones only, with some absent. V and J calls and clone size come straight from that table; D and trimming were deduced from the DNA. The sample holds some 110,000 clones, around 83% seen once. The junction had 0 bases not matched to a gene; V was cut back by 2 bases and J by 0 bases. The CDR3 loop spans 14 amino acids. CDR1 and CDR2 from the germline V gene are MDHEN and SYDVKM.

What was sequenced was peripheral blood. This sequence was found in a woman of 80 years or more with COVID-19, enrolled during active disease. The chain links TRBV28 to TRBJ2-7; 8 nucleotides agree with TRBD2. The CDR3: CASSLAGGSYEQYF. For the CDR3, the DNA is TGTGCCAGCAGTTTAGCGGGGGGCTCCTACGAGCAGTACTTC.